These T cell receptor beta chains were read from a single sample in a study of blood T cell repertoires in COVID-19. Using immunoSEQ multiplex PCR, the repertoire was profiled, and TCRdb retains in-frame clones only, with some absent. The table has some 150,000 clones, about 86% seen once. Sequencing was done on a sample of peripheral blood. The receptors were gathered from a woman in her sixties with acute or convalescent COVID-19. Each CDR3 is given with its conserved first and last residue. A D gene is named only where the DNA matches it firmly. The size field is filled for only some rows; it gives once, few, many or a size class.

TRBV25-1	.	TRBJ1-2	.	CASTKGFPNPTLSGYTF	TGTGCCAGCACCAAGGGGTTCCCCAACCCCACTTTGAGTGGCTACACCTTC
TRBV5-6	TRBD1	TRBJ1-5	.	CASSLGQGGLRPQHF	TGTGCCAGCAGCTTGGGGCAGGGGGGCCTCAGGCCCCAGCATTTT
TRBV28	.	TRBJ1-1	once	CASSHEGVSAEAFF	TGTGCCAGCAGCCACGAGGGGGTATCCGCTGAAGCTTTCTTT
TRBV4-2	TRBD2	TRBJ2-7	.	CASSQELGLAGEQYF	TGTGCCAGCAGCCAAGAGTTGGGCTTAGCGGGCGAGCAGTACTTC
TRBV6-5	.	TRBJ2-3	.	CASSYQQGTTDTQYF	TGTGCCAGCAGTTACCAACAGGGAACAACAGATACGCAGTATTTT
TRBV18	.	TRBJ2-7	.	CASSLSRSAYEQYF	TGTGCCAGCTCACTATCTAGATCGGCCTACGAGCAGTACTTC
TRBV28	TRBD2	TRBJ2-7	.	CASSSPGLAGASHEQYF	TGTGCCAGCAGTTCCCCGGGACTAGCGGGGGCGTCACACGAGCAGTACTTC
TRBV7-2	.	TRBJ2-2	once	CASSSRRQAPTGELFF	TGTGCCAGCAGCTCGCGCCGACAGGCCCCAACCGGGGAGCTGTTTTTT
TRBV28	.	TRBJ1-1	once	CASTLEERAGAEAFF	TGTGCCAGCACCCTCGAAGAGAGGGCGGGCGCTGAAGCTTTCTTT
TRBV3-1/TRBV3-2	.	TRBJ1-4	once	CASTQTGRGNKLFF	TGTGCCAGCACCCAAACAGGGCGGGGGAACAAACTGTTTTTT
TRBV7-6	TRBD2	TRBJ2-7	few	CASSLAGAGGGYEQYF	TGTGCCAGCAGCTTAGCGGGGGCCGGGGGGGGCTACGAGCAGTACTTC
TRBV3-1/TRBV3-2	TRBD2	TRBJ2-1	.	CASSQRLASNEQFF	TGTGCCAGCAGCCAGAGACTAGCGAGCAATGAGCAGTTCTTC
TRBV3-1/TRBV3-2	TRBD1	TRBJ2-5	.	CASSYRGQETQYF	TGTGCCAGCAGCTACAGGGGACAGGAGACCCAGTACTTC
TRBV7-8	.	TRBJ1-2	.	CASSLVRGQGYTF	TGTGCCAGCAGCTTAGTCAGGGGTCAGGGCTACACCTTC
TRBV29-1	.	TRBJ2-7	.	CSVLYGGHVYEQYF	TGCAGCGTGCTTTATGGGGGACACGTTTACGAGCAGTACTTC
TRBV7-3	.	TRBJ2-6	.	CASSRDHSGANVLTF	TGTGCCAGCAGCAGAGATCATTCTGGGGCCAACGTCCTGACTTTC
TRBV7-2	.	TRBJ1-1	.	CASSLTSGYTEAFF	TGTGCCAGCAGCTTAACTTCGGGTTACACTGAAGCTTTCTTT
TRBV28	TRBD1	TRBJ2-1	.	CASGDLQGALYNEQFF	TGTGCCAGTGGAGACCTACAGGGGGCGCTCTACAATGAGCAGTTCTTC
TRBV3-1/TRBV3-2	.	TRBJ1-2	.	CASSHPGQNYGYTF	TGTGCCAGCAGCCACCCCGGACAGAACTATGGCTACACCTTC
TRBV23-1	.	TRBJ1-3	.	CASSHGNPNGNTIYF	TGCGCCAGCAGTCATGGCAACCCAAATGGAAACACCATATATTTT
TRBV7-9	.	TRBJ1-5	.	CASGGRNQPQHF	TGTGCCAGCGGGGGCCGGAATCAGCCCCAGCATTTT
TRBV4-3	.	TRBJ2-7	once	CASSQDFSQGHYEQYF	TGCGCCAGCAGCCAAGATTTTTCACAGGGCCACTACGAGCAGTACTTC
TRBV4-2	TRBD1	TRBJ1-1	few	CASSSPDRGNRAFF	TGTGCCAGCAGCTCGCCGGACAGGGGTAATCGAGCTTTCTTT
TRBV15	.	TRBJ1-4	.	CATSSGRGRGEKLFF	TGTGCCACCAGCTCAGGGCGGGGGCGGGGTGAAAAACTGTTTTTT
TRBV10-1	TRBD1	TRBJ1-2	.	CASSRTGYGYTF	TGCGCCAGCTCCCGGACAGGCTATGGCTACACCTTC
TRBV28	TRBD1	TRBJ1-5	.	CASSPGTASQPQHF	TGTGCCAGCAGTCCCGGGACAGCTTCTCAGCCCCAGCATTTT
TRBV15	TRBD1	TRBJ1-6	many	CATSILQGRGSPLHF	TGTGCCACCAGCATTCTACAGGGGCGCGGTTCACCCCTCCACTTT
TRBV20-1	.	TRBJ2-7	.	CSARLAYEQYF	TGCAGTGCTAGACTAGCCTACGAGCAGTACTTC
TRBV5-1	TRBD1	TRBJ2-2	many	CASSLGGTANTGELFF	TGCGCCAGCAGCTTGGGTGGGACAGCGAACACCGGGGAGCTGTTTTTT
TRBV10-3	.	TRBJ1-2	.	CAISEGQGNYGYTF	TGTGCCATCAGTGAGGGACAAGGAAACTATGGCTACACCTTC
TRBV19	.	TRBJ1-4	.	CASSTQGVVGKLFF	TGTGCCAGTAGTACCCAAGGGGTAGTAGGAAAACTGTTTTTT
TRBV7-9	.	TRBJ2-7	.	CASSPLYEQYF	TGTGCCAGCAGCCCTCTATACGAGCAGTACTTC
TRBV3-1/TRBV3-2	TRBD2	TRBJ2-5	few	CASSPKAGAIQETQYF	TGTGCCAGCAGCCCGAAAGCGGGGGCTATCCAAGAGACCCAGTACTTC
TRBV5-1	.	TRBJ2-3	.	CASSLLQESTDTQYF	TGCGCCAGCAGCTTGTTACAGGAAAGCACAGATACGCAGTATTTT
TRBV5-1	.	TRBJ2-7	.	CASSLDRDLYEQYF	TGCGCCAGCAGCTTGGACAGAGATCTCTACGAGCAGTACTTC
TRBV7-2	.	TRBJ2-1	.	CASSLAGSVNNEQFF	TGTGCCAGCAGCTTAGCAGGTAGCGTAAACAATGAGCAGTTCTTC
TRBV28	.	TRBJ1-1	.	CASNTRLGGTEAFF	TGTGCCAGCAACACTCGGTTGGGAGGGACTGAAGCTTTCTTT
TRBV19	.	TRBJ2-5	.	CASTQGGSPRETQYF	TGTGCCAGTACCCAGGGGGGTTCTCCACGAGAGACCCAGTACTTC
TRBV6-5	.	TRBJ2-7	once	CASSYRTSYEQYF	TGTGCCAGCTCCTATCGTACCTCCTACGAGCAGTACTTC
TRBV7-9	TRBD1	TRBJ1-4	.	CASSWGTGNSQNEKLFF	TGTGCCAGCAGCTGGGGGACAGGAAACTCCCAAAATGAAAAACTGTTTTTT
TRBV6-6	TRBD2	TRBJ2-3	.	CASSNDPTSADTQYF	TGTGCCAGCAGTAACGATCCGACTAGCGCAGATACGCAGTATTTT
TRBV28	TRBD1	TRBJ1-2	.	CASSLLTGYYGYTF	TGTGCCAGCAGTTTATTGACAGGGTATTATGGCTACACCTTC
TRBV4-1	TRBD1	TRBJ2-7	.	CASSVPGQIYEQYF	TGCGCCAGCAGCGTACCGGGACAGATCTACGAGCAGTACTTC
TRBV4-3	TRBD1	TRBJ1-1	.	CASSQQGQGSTEAFF	TGCGCCAGCAGCCAACAGGGACAGGGATCCACTGAAGCTTTCTTT
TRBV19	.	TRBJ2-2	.	CASSISATGQDTGELFF	TGTGCCAGTAGTATATCGGCTACAGGGCAGGACACCGGGGAGCTGTTTTTT
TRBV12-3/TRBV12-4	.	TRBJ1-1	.	CASNSQGDTEAFF	TGTGCCAGCAATTCACAGGGAGACACTGAAGCTTTCTTT
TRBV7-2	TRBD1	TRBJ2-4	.	CASSPGDRGGDIQYF	TGTGCCAGCAGCCCGGGGGACAGGGGCGGGGACATTCAGTACTTC
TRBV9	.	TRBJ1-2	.	CASSPTGRANYGYTF	TGTGCCAGCAGCCCCACGGGGAGGGCTAACTATGGCTACACCTTC
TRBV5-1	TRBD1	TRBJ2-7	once	CASSLDRGGYEQYF	TGCGCCAGCAGCTTGGACAGGGGTGGCTACGAGCAGTACTTC
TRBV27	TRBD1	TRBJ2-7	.	CASSLKGGFSYEQYF	TGTGCCAGCAGTTTAAAAGGGGGCTTCTCCTACGAGCAGTACTTC
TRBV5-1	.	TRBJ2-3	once	CASSLEAGGTDTQYF	TGCGCCAGCAGCTTGGAGGCCGGGGGCACAGATACGCAGTATTTT
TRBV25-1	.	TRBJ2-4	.	CASSERNIQYF	TGTGCCAGCAGTGAGAGGAACATTCAGTACTTC
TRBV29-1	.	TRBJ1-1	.	CSVTPRLMNTEAFF	TGCAGCGTTACCCCGCGGCTGATGAACACTGAAGCTTTCTTT